This T cell receptor (beta chain) came from a study of Ad26.COV2.S vaccination and SARS-CoV-2 variants. This clone was found once. Some clones are missing from TCRdb's copy, which holds only in-frame ones; the method was immunoSEQ multiplex PCR. The sample contains around 500,000 clones, roughly nine tenths of which appear only once. Germline values: CDR1 SGDLS, CDR2 YYNGEE. The CDR3 runs to 15 residues. V lost 4 bases and J 6 bases, leaving 20 bases between the germline ends. The treatment: 15 to 20 received Ad26.COV2.S at low or high dose, single or two shots; 5 received placebo; per-sample allocation not given. On day 63 after the first injection, vaccine and placebo recipients gave samples.

The TCR comes from a person aged 18-60 years who received the Ad26.COV2.S COVID-19 vaccine or a placebo. The sample was peripheral blood, taken in a trial of Ad26.COV2.S vaccine versus placebo. J is TRBJ2-7 and V is TRBV9, with D tentatively TRBD2 (5 bases). CDR3: CASSPYLGSGSEQYF. The DNA of the CDR3 is TGTGCCAGCAGCCCATACTTGGGTTCGGGATCCGAGCAGTACTTC.